The rows below give T cell receptor beta chains drawn from one sample of a study of T cells after yellow fever vaccination. TCRdb ran MiXCR on the 5' RACE reads and lists one entry per CDR3 protein. The data contain some 27,000 distinct CDR3 sequences, 6.3% of them singletons. This specimen was PBMCs, either bulk or a sorted T-cell subset (CD4+, CD8+, memory, or dextramer-sorted; not recorded which), taken on the day of the yellow fever booster vaccination. The receptor set was obtained from a man aged 25 to 45 who received the YFV17D yellow fever vaccine. The CDR3 runs from the conserved cysteine through the conserved F or W.

V: TRBV5-1; J: TRBJ1-2; length: 13; CDR3: CASSLNGDYGYTF
V: TRBV7-2; J: TRBJ1-1; length: 13; CDR3: CASSVRQGPEAFF
V: TRBV18; J: TRBJ2-2; length: 14; CDR3: CASSPDRVNGELFF
V: TRBV7-2; J: TRBJ1-1; length: 14; CDR3: CASSVQGAGTEAFF
V: TRBV6-4; J: TRBJ1-2; length: 14; CDR3: CASSPEVGSGGYTF
V: TRBV20-1; J: TRBJ1-1; length: 13; CDR3: CSAKRQGNTEAFF
V: TRBV4-1; J: TRBJ2-7; length: 16; CDR3: CASSQDLGTGPYEQYF
V: TRBV29-1; J: TRBJ2-1; length: 18; CDR3: CSVDGLATVSGSYNEQFF
V: TRBV11-3; J: TRBJ1-2; length: 13; CDR3: CASSLIFSYGYTF
V: TRBV20-1; J: TRBJ1-4; length: 13; CDR3: CSVTGRGGEKLFF
V: TRBV11-2; J: TRBJ1-4; length: 14; CDR3: CASRSSWANEKLFF
V: TRBV20-1; J: TRBJ2-1; length: 12; CDR3: CSARDRVNEQFF
V: TRBV7-2; J: TRBJ2-7; length: 14; CDR3: CASSLTGGPLEWLF
V: TRBV29-1; J: TRBJ2-7; length: 14; CDR3: CSVGDRGSSYEQYF
V: TRBV6-5; J: TRBJ1-1; length: 17; CDR3: CASSWGGQGATNTEAFF
V: TRBV6-1; J: TRBJ2-7; length: 14; CDR3: CASSQGTVPYEQYF
V: TRBV6-2/TRBV6-3; J: TRBJ2-7; length: 16; CDR3: CASLAVRGARIYEQYF
V: TRBV7-8; J: TRBJ2-5; length: 14; CDR3: CASSLAPLAGTQYF
V: TRBV10-3; J: TRBJ2-1; length: 16; CDR3: CAISESGQGSYNEQFF
V: TRBV2; J: TRBJ2-7; length: 14; CDR3: CASSLGTGFYEQYF
V: TRBV27; J: TRBJ2-2; length: 15; CDR3: CASSLGLGNTGELFF
V: TRBV19; J: TRBJ1-5; length: 14; CDR3: CASSAPGENQPQHF
V: TRBV11-2; J: TRBJ2-7; length: 13; CDR3: CASSLESSGEQYF
V: TRBV20-1; J: TRBJ1-5; length: 16; CDR3: CSATPGTENSNQPQHF
V: TRBV20-1; J: TRBJ2-7; length: 14; CDR3: CSASPAGGFYEQYF
V: TRBV9; J: TRBJ2-2; length: 13; CDR3: CASSEQGPGELFF
V: TRBV6-5; J: TRBJ1-1; length: 14; CDR3: CASSYRDLNTEAFF
V: TRBV20-1; J: TRBJ2-1; length: 14; CDR3: CSARGGSGYNEQFF
V: TRBV19; J: TRBJ2-1; length: 18; CDR3: CASSRDTGTSGRAGEQFF
V: TRBV6-2/TRBV6-3; J: TRBJ1-5; length: 15; CDR3: CASSYGQVDNQPQHF
V: TRBV29-1; J: TRBJ2-7; length: 16; CDR3: CSVEGLGLAGESEQYF
V: TRBV11-2; J: TRBJ2-1; length: 15; CDR3: CASSLGGWSANEQFF